This is a list of T cell receptor beta chains from one sample in a study of long-term antiretroviral therapy in people with HIV. Data came from immunoSEQ multiplex PCR; TCRdb stores just in-frame clones and leaves some out. The sample consists of about 24,000 clones, under 90% of them appearing once. The source was unsorted PBMCs, collected at the start of antiretroviral therapy, before treatment. These receptors were obtained from a woman between 18 and 29 years old with HIV. Each CDR3 is given with its conserved first and last residue. Each record gives: CDR3 length, V gene, J gene, clone size, CDR3 protein. Not every row has a clone size; where given, it reads once, few, many or a size class.

cdr3_length: 14
v_call: TRBV13
j_call: TRBJ2-7
clone_size: NA
cdr3_aa: CASSSVSWTLEQYF

cdr3_length: 13
v_call: TRBV28
j_call: TRBJ1-2
clone_size: NA
cdr3_aa: CASSSGGNYGYTF

cdr3_length: 15
v_call: TRBV7-9
j_call: TRBJ2-7
clone_size: NA
cdr3_aa: CASSLVGVLNYEQYF

cdr3_length: 12
v_call: TRBV5-4
j_call: TRBJ2-3
clone_size: NA
cdr3_aa: CASSRLGDTQYF

cdr3_length: 15
v_call: TRBV5-1
j_call: TRBJ2-2
clone_size: NA
cdr3_aa: CASSLRGDGTGELFF

cdr3_length: 13
v_call: TRBV9
j_call: TRBJ1-2
clone_size: NA
cdr3_aa: CASSETGARGYTF

cdr3_length: 14
v_call: TRBV7-2
j_call: TRBJ2-7
clone_size: medium-sized
cdr3_aa: CASIVPRDRYEQYF

cdr3_length: 13
v_call: TRBV9
j_call: TRBJ1-2
clone_size: NA
cdr3_aa: CASSSTGWGGYTF

cdr3_length: 15
v_call: TRBV5-1
j_call: TRBJ1-6
clone_size: NA
cdr3_aa: CASSSGTVDNSPLHF

cdr3_length: 15
v_call: TRBV7-9
j_call: TRBJ2-1
clone_size: NA
cdr3_aa: CASSLSIGAYNEQFF

cdr3_length: 15
v_call: TRBV6-5
j_call: TRBJ2-1
clone_size: NA
cdr3_aa: CASSYSPEQFNEQFF

cdr3_length: 14
v_call: TRBV5-1
j_call: TRBJ1-3
clone_size: few
cdr3_aa: CASSFDGSGNTIYF

cdr3_length: 15
v_call: TRBV5-5
j_call: TRBJ2-7
clone_size: NA
cdr3_aa: CASSLRGQGFYEQYF

cdr3_length: 15
v_call: TRBV12-5
j_call: TRBJ2-3
clone_size: once
cdr3_aa: CASGLGLAETDTQYF

cdr3_length: 15
v_call: TRBV6-5
j_call: TRBJ2-2
clone_size: few
cdr3_aa: CASSYTSGRTGELFF

cdr3_length: 16
v_call: TRBV7-2
j_call: TRBJ2-3
clone_size: once
cdr3_aa: CASSLNVGGEVDTQYF

cdr3_length: 18
v_call: TRBV10-3
j_call: TRBJ2-1
clone_size: once
cdr3_aa: CAISTGTGGGMGYNEQFF

cdr3_length: 16
v_call: TRBV13
j_call: TRBJ2-7
clone_size: NA
cdr3_aa: CASSPRGTGFSYEQYF

cdr3_length: 13
v_call: TRBV7-9
j_call: TRBJ2-7
clone_size: NA
cdr3_aa: CASSPDRIYEQYF

cdr3_length: 14
v_call: TRBV2
j_call: TRBJ1-2
clone_size: NA
cdr3_aa: CASSEDWRTDGYTF

cdr3_length: 15
v_call: TRBV5-4
j_call: TRBJ1-2
clone_size: NA
cdr3_aa: CASSLNDRDTYGYTF

cdr3_length: 13
v_call: TRBV5-6
j_call: TRBJ1-1
clone_size: NA
cdr3_aa: CASSLQGNTEAFF

cdr3_length: 14
v_call: TRBV29-1
j_call: TRBJ2-1
clone_size: NA
cdr3_aa: CSVEGGLAVNEQFF

cdr3_length: 15
v_call: TRBV4-3
j_call: TRBJ2-7
clone_size: NA
cdr3_aa: CASSQTGTGFYEQYF

cdr3_length: 14
v_call: TRBV27
j_call: TRBJ2-7
clone_size: once
cdr3_aa: CASSRKRGGAEQYF

cdr3_length: 17
v_call: TRBV10-3
j_call: TRBJ2-3
clone_size: NA
cdr3_aa: CAISEGTSGGSTDTQYF

cdr3_length: 12
v_call: TRBV2
j_call: TRBJ2-2
clone_size: NA
cdr3_aa: CASSYNTGELFF

cdr3_length: 11
v_call: TRBV7-6
j_call: TRBJ1-3
clone_size: NA
cdr3_aa: CASSWGNTIYF

cdr3_length: 15
v_call: TRBV19
j_call: TRBJ2-1
clone_size: few
cdr3_aa: CASMEAALGLNEQFF

cdr3_length: 13
v_call: TRBV6-5
j_call: TRBJ1-1
clone_size: NA
cdr3_aa: CASSYGAGGWAFF

cdr3_length: 15
v_call: TRBV5-6
j_call: TRBJ2-7
clone_size: few
cdr3_aa: CASSLYWDYSYEQYF

cdr3_length: 16
v_call: TRBV5-1
j_call: TRBJ2-2
clone_size: NA
cdr3_aa: CASSSGGASYTGELFF

cdr3_length: 14
v_call: TRBV7-7
j_call: TRBJ2-2
clone_size: NA
cdr3_aa: CASSPTERAGELFF

cdr3_length: 12
v_call: TRBV19
j_call: TRBJ1-1
clone_size: few
cdr3_aa: CASSRGGYSAFF

cdr3_length: 15
v_call: TRBV13
j_call: TRBJ2-3
clone_size: NA
cdr3_aa: CASSSGTSKVDTQYF

cdr3_length: 13
v_call: TRBV11-2
j_call: TRBJ1-3
clone_size: few
cdr3_aa: CASRQGAGNTIYF

cdr3_length: 16
v_call: TRBV18
j_call: TRBJ1-5
clone_size: NA
cdr3_aa: CASSPRGQGVNQPQHF

cdr3_length: 12
v_call: TRBV6-6
j_call: TRBJ1-5
clone_size: NA
cdr3_aa: CASSYANQPQHF

cdr3_length: 15
v_call: TRBV5-6
j_call: TRBJ2-5
clone_size: NA
cdr3_aa: CASSLGAGGPETQYF